This TCR beta chain comes out of a study of OX40 agonist ivuxolimab in advanced cancers. Germline CDR1 SGHAT, CDR2 FQNNGV. This CDR3 has 13 amino acids. The V gene lost 5 bases and the J gene lost 7 bases, with 13 bases spanning the gap. Produced via immunoSEQ multiplex PCR; TCRdb's table is partial and in-frame only. The sample shows roughly 20,000 clones, 80% to 85% of them seen only once. The rearrangement uses TRBV11-2 and TRBJ2-3; D unclear. The sequence derives from an adult with an advanced solid tumor such as melanoma, head and neck, liver or kidney cancer. The material was CD4+ or CD8+ T cells sorted from blood, obtained in a trial of the OX40 agonist ivuxolimab. CDR3 region: CASSQTRSYTQYF. CDR3 coding DNA: TGTGCCAGCAGCCAAACACGGAGTTATACGCAGTATTTT.